This T cell receptor (beta chain) was captured by sequencing in a study of response to subunit inactivated influenza vaccine. Study conclusions and caveats: The authors suggested that every seasonal influenza vaccination recruits few new T cells.

TCRdb re-derived calls from the RT-PCR reads in MiXCR, one entry per CDR3 protein. The table has 600,000 to 850,000 distinct CDR3 sequences, 14% seen once. This CDR3 region has 18 residues. The V and J ends lost 7 bases and 1 base respectively, with 23 bases between them. Germline CDR1 reads LNHDA; CDR2 reads SQIVND (reference sequence). Comments on this clonotype: Its antigen remains unidentified.

The sample was PBMCs from blood, taken 14 to 15 days before vaccination. This clonotype originated in a man between 45 and 60 years old who received an inactivated influenza vaccine. The J gene is TRBJ1-5, the V gene TRBV19; D remains ambiguous. The CDR3 sequence: CASNKKKEEVLSNQPQHF. As DNA, the CDR3 is TGTGCCAGTAACAAAAAAAAGGAGGAGGTCTTGAGCAATCAGCCCCAGCATTTT.